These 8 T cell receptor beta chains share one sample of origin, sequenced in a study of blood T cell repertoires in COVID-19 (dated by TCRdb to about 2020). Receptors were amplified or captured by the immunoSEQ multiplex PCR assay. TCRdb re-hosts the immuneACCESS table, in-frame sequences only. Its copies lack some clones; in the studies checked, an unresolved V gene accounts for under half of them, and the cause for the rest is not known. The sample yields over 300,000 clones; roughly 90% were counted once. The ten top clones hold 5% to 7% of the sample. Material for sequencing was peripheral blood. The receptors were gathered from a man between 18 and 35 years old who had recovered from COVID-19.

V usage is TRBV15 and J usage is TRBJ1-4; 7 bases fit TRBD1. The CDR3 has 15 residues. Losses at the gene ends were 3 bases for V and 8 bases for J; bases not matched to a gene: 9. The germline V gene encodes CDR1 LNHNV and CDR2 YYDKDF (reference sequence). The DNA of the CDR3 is TGTGCCACCAGCAGCAGACAGGGCCTGGGGGAAAAACTGTTTTTT. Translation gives CATSSRQGLGEKLFF.

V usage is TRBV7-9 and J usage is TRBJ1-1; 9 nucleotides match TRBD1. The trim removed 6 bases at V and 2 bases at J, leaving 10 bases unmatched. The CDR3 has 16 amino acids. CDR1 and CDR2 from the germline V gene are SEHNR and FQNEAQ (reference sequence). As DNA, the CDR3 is TGTGCCAGCAGAAGGACAGGGGCCCCCGCAAACACTGAAGCTTTCTTT. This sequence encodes CASRRTGAPANTEAFF.

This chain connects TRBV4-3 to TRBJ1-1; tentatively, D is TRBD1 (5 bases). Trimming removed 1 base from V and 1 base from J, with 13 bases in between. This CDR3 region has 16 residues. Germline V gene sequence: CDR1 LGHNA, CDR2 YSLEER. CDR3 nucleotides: TGCGCCAGCAGCCAAGCCCCGGCGGGGGGGAACACTGAAGCTTTCTTT. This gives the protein CASSQAPAGGNTEAFF.

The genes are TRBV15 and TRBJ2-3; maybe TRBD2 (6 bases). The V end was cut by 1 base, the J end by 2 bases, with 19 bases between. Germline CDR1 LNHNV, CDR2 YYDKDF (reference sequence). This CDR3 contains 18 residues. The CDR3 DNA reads TGTGCCACCAGCAGAGGCCGATTAGCGGATCTATACACAGATACGCAGTATTTT. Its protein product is CATSRGRLADLYTDTQYF.

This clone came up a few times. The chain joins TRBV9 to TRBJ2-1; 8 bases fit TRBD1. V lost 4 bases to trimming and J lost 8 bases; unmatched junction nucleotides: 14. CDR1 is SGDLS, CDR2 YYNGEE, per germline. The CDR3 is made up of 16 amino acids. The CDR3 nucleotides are TGTGCCAGCAGCTCCACTACCTTCAGGGGGCAGGATGAGCAGTTCTTC. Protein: CASSSTTFRGQDEQFF.

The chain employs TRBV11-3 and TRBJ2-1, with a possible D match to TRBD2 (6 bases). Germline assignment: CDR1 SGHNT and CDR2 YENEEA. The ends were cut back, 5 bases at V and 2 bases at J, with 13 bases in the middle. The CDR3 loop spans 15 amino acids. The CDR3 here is CASSNSGDPYNEQFF. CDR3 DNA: TGTGCCAGCAGCAATAGCGGAGACCCCTACAATGAGCAGTTCTTC.

The CDR3 sequence is CASSPPGGTGRYEQYF. The DNA of the CDR3 is TGTGCCAGCAGCCCCCCTGGCGGGACAGGTCGGTACGAGCAGTACTTC. The V gene is TRBV7-9, the J gene TRBJ2-7, with TRBD1 identical over 8 bases. The junction had 13 bases not matched to a gene; V was cut back by 5 bases and J by 4 bases. This CDR3 has 16 amino acids. Germline CDR1 is SEHNR and CDR2 is FQNEAQ (reference sequence). Full variable domain (remainder filled in from reference TRBV7-9 and TRBJ2-7): DTGVSQNPRHKITKRGQNVTFRCDPISEHNRLYWYRQTLGQGPEFLTYFQNEAQLEKSRLLSDRFSAERPKGSFSTLEIQRTEQGDSAMYLCASSPPGGTGRYEQYFGPGTRLTVT.

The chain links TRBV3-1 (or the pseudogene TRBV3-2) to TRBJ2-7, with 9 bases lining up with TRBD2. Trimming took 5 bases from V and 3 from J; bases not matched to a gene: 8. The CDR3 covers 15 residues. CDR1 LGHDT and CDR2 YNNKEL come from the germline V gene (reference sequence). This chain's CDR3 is CASSATTSGNYEQYF. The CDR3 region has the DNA TGTGCCAGCAGCGCGACGACTAGCGGTAACTACGAGCAGTACTTC.